This is a list of T cell receptor beta chains from one sample in a study of blood T cell repertoires in COVID-19. Libraries were prepared by immunoSEQ multiplex PCR; TCRdb keeps only in-frame clonotypes and omits some of them. The table has some 220,000 clones, 82% seen once. The sequenced sample was peripheral blood. Receptors originate from a woman aged 70-85 years with COVID-19, enrolled during active disease. CDR3s include the opening cysteine and the closing phenylalanine or tryptophan. D genes are given only for firm matches. Only part of the rows carry a size: once, few, many, or a class if the clone is expanded.

D,size,J,V,DNA,CDR3
TRBD1,.,TRBJ1-4,TRBV5-8,TGTGCCAGCAGCAAAACGGGAGGGGGCAGTGAAAAACTGTTTTTT,CASSKTGGGSEKLFF
.,.,TRBJ2-7,TRBV2,TGTGCCAGCAGGCGCTACGAGCAGTACTTC,CASRRYEQYF
.,.,TRBJ2-5,TRBV24-1,TGTGCCACCAGTGACCCACAAGAGACCCAGTACTTC,CATSDPQETQYF
.,.,TRBJ2-1,TRBV28,TGTGCCAGCAGGACTCACGGGAGCTCGTTCTTC,CASRTHGSSFF
.,.,TRBJ1-3,TRBV7-7,TGTGCCAGCAGCAGCGGCAGGGAGGCTGGAAACACCATATATTTT,CASSSGREAGNTIYF
.,.,TRBJ2-7,TRBV2,TGTGCCAGCAGTGAAAGGAACAGGGCCTACGAGCAGTACTTC,CASSERNRAYEQYF
TRBD1,.,TRBJ1-5,TRBV5-6,TGTGCCAGCAGCTTGGGGGACAGGAGGAATCAGCCCCAGCATTTT,CASSLGDRRNQPQHF
.,.,TRBJ1-2,TRBV11-2,TGTGCCAGCAGCCCATTTCTAGGTGACTATGGCTACACCTTC,CASSPFLGDYGYTF
TRBD2,.,TRBJ2-7,TRBV18,TGTGCCAGCTCACCAGCTAGCGGACCCTCCTACGAGCAGTACTTC,CASSPASGPSYEQYF
.,.,TRBJ2-1,TRBV20-1,TGCAGTGCTCAGGATAACAATGAGCAGTTCTTC,CSAQDNNEQFF
.,few,TRBJ1-5,TRBV30,TGTGCCTGGAGTCGACTATCTAGCAATCAGCCCCAGCATTTT,CAWSRLSSNQPQHF
.,once,TRBJ1-2,TRBV12-3/TRBV12-4,TGTGCCAGCAGCCCCACAGAATCCTATGGCTACACCTTC,CASSPTESYGYTF
.,once,TRBJ2-1,TRBV7-2,TGTGCCAGCAGCTTAGCCTCGGAGGGGGAGCAGTTCTTC,CASSLASEGEQFF
.,.,TRBJ1-1,TRBV7-2,TGTGCCAGCAGCTTGCGGAGGGCGAACACTGAAGCTTTCTTT,CASSLRRANTEAFF
.,.,TRBJ2-5,TRBV24-1,TGTGCCACCAGTGATCCTGGACGGACTCAAGAGACCCAGTACTTC,CATSDPGRTQETQYF
TRBD1,.,TRBJ1-6,TRBV6-5,TGTGCCAGCAGTTTCGCCGGGACAGGGCCTAATTCACCCCTCCACTTT,CASSFAGTGPNSPLHF
.,.,TRBJ2-1,TRBV21-1,TGTGCCAGCAGCCCTAGCGGGAGGGTTTGGGAAGGTGAGCAGTTCTTC,CASSPSGRVWEGEQFF
.,few,TRBJ1-1,TRBV6-1,TGTGCCAGCAGTGAAAGATATACGATGGGGAGAGAGACCAACACTGAAGCTTTCTTT,CASSERYTMGRETNTEAFF
.,.,TRBJ2-1,TRBV3-1/TRBV3-2,TGTGCCAGCAGCCAAGGCCTATCAGGGGTGAGCTCCTACAATGAGCAGTTCTTC,CASSQGLSGVSSYNEQFF
TRBD2,.,TRBJ2-3,TRBV29-1,TGCAGCGTCAAGACTAGCGGACAATACACAGATACGCAGTATTTT,CSVKTSGQYTDTQYF
.,.,TRBJ2-7,TRBV27,TGTGCCAGCAGTTTAAAGTTACAGGGTGGGTTCGAGCAGTACTTC,CASSLKLQGGFEQYF
TRBD2,.,TRBJ2-1,TRBV3-1/TRBV3-2,TGTGCCAGCAGCCCCGCGGGAGGCGCTTGGAATGAGCAGTTCTTC,CASSPAGGAWNEQFF
.,.,TRBJ2-5,TRBV18,TGTGCCAGCTCACCGGGGCAGCCGGAGGGGACCCAGTACTTC,CASSPGQPEGTQYF
TRBD1,.,TRBJ1-6,TRBV7-6,TGTGCCAGCAGCGCGACGGGACAGAGCTCCTATAATTCACCCCTCCACTTT,CASSATGQSSYNSPLHF
.,.,TRBJ2-7,TRBV5-1,TGCGCCAGCAGCTTCGGCGGAACCTACGAGCAGTACTTC,CASSFGGTYEQYF
.,.,TRBJ2-4,TRBV7-8,TGTGCCAGCAGCTTAGAACGGACAGTTGTAGCCAAAAACATTCAGTACTTC,CASSLERTVVAKNIQYF
.,few,TRBJ2-7,TRBV19,TGTGCCAGTAGTATTCGGGGGGCGAGGGAGCAGTACTTC,CASSIRGAREQYF
TRBD1,.,TRBJ1-6,TRBV5-1,TGCGCCAGCAGCTTGGAATCGAGGACAGGGGTTGCTAATAATTCACCCCTCCACTTT,CASSLESRTGVANNSPLHF